This T cell receptor (beta chain) was profiled in a study of blood T cell repertoires in COVID-19. Study-level information: The samples span acute and convalescent COVID-19 from the United States, Italy and Spain.

Germline values: CDR1 MDHEN, CDR2 SYDVKM. The V and J ends lost 4 bases and 7 bases respectively, with 11 bases between them. The CDR3 is 13 residues long. In the original processing: Estimation of nucleated cell counts relied on the amplification of reference gene primers. Sequenced by immunoSEQ multiplex PCR; TCRdb stores in-frame clones only, minus some. V, J and clone size derive from that table, while D and trimming were established from the DNA sequence. This sample has under 150,000 clones, with approximately 81% found just once. The sequence came from a man in his forties or fifties with acute or convalescent COVID-19. Sequenced: peripheral blood. The V and J genes are TRBV28 and TRBJ2-4, with a tentative D call TRBD2 (6 bases). The CDR3 DNA reads TGTGCCAGCAGTTCATCCCGGGGGAACATTCAGTACTTC. Translation gives CASSSSRGNIQYF.